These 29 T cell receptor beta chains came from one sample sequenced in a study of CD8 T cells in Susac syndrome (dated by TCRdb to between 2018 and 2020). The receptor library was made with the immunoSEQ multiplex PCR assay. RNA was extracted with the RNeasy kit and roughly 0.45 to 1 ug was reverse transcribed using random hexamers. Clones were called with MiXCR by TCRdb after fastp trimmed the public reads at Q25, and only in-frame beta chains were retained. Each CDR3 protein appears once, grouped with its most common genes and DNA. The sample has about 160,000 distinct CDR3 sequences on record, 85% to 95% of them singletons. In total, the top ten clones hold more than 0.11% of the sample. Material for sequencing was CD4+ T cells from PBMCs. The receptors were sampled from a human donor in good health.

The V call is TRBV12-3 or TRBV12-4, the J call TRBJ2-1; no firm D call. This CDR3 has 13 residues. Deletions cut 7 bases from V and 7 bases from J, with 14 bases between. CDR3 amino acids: CASTLGPRNEQFF. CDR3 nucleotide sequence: TGTGCCAGCACCCTCGGACCGAGAAATGAGCAGTTCTTC.

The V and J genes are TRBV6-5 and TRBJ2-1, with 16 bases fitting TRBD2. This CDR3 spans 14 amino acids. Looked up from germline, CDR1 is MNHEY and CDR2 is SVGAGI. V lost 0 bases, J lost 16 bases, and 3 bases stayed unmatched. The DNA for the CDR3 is TGTGCCAGCAGTTACTCCGGGACTAGCGGGGGGGATTTCTTC. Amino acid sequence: CASSYSGTSGGDFF.

In DNA form, the CDR3 reads TGTGCCAGCAGCCCAGGGACAGCGAGCTCCTACGAGCAGTACTTC. Protein sequence: CASSPGTASSYEQYF. The genes are TRBV7-8 and TRBJ2-7, with 7 bases fitting TRBD1. After removal of 5 bases from V and 0 bases from J, the junction contained 7 bases not matched to a gene. The CDR3 contains 15 residues. Germline lookup yields CDR1 SGHVS and CDR2 FQNEAQ.

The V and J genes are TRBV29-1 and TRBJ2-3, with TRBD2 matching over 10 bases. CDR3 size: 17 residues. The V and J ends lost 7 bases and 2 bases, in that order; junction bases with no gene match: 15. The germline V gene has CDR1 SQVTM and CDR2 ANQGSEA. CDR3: CSAQLLQLAGYTDTQYF. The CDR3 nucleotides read TGCAGCGCCCAGCTTCTTCAACTAGCGGGGTACACAGATACGCAGTATTTT.

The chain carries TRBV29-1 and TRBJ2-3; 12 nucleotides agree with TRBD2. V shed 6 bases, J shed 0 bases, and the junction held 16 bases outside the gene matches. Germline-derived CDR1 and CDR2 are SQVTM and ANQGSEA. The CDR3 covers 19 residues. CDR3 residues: CSVILAGGSRHTSTDTQYF. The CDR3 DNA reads TGCAGCGTCATACTAGCGGGGGGTTCCCGACACACTAGCACAGATACGCAGTATTTT.

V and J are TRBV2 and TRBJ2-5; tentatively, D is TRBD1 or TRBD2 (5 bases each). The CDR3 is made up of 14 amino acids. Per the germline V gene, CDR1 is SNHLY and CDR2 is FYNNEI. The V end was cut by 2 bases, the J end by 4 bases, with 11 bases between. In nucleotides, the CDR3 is TGTGCCAGCAGTGAACGGGGCCCCCGAGAGACCCAGTACTTC. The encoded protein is CASSERGPRETQYF.

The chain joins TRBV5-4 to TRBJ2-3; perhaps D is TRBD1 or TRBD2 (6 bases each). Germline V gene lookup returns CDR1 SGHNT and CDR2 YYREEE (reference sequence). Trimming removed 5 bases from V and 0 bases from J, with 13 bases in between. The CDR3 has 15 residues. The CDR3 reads CASRDGGHSTDTQYF. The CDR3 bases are TGTGCCAGCAGGGACGGGGGCCATAGCACAGATACGCAGTATTTT.

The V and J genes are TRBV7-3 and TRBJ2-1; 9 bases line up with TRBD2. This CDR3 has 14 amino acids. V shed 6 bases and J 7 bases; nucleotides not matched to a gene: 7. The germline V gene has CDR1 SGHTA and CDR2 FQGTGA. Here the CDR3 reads CASSRGGGENEQFF. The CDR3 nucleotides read TGTGCCAGCAGTCGGGGCGGGGGGGAGAATGAGCAGTTCTTC. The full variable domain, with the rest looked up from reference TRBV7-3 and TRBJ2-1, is GAGVSQTPSNKVTEKGKYVELRCDPISGHTALYWYRQSLGQGPEFLIYFQGTGAADDSGLPNDRFFAVRPEGSVSTLKIQRTERGDSAVYLCASSRGGGENEQFFGPGTRLTVL.

The CDR3 DNA is TGTGCCAGCTCCCTGCTGAGCACGATGAACACTGAAGCTTTCTTT. Residues: CASSLLSTMNTEAFF. This chain connects TRBV7-9 to TRBJ1-1; D remains unclear. This CDR3 has 15 residues. Germline V gene lookup returns CDR1 SEHNR and CDR2 FQNEAQ (reference sequence). Trimming took off 8 bases at V and 0 bases at J, with 16 bases between the two ends.

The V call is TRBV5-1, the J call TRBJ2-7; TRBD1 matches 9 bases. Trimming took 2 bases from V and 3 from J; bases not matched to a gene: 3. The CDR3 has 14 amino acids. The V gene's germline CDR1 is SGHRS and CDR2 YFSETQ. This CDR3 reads CASSLQGADYEQYF. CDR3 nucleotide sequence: TGCGCCAGCAGCTTACAGGGGGCAGACTACGAGCAGTACTTC.

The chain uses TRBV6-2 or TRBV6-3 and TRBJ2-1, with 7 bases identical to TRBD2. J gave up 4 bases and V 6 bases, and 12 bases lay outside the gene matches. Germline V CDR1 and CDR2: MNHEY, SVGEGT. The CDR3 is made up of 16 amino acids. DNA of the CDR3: TGTGCCAGCAGCCTACGTCCAAGCGGGGAATACAATGAGCAGTTCTTC. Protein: CASSLRPSGEYNEQFF.

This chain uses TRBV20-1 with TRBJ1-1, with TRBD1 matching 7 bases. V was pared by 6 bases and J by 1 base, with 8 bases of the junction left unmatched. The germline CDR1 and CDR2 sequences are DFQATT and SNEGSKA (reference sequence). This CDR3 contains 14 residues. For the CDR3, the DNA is TGCAGTGCCGGCACAGGGGAAGGGAACACTGAAGCTTTCTTT. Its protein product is CSAGTGEGNTEAFF.

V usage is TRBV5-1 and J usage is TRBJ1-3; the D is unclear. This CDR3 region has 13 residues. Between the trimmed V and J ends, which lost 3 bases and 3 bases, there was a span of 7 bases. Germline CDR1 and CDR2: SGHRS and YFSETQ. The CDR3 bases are TGCGCCAGCAGCTGGGAAGTTGGAAACACCATATATTTT. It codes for CASSWEVGNTIYF.

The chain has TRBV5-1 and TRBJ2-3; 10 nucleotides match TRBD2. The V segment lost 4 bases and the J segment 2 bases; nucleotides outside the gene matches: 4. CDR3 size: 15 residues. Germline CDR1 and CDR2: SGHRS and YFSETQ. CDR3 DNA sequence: TGCGCCAGCAGCATTAGCGGGGGGCCCACAGATACGCAGTATTTT. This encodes CASSISGGPTDTQYF.

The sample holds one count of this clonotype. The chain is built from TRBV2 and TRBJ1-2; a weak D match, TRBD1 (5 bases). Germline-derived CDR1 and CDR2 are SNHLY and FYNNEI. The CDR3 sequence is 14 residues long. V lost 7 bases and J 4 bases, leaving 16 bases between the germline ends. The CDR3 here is CASTLWGSPYGYTF. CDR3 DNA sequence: TGTGCCAGCACCCTATGGGGGAGCCCCTATGGCTACACCTTC.

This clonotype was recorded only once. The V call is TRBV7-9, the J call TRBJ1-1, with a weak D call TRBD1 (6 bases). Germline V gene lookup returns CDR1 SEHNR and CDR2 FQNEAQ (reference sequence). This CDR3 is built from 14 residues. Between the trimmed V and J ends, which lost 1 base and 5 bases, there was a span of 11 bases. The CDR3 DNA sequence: TGTGCCAGCAGCTTAGTTGCAGGGGCGACTGAAGCTTTCTTT. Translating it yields CASSLVAGATEAFF.

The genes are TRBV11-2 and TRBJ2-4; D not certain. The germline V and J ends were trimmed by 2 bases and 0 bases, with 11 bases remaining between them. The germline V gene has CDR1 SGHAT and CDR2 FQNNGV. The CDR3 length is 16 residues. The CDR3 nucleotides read TGTGCCAGCAGCTTAAGTCACCTCTCAGCCAAAAACATTCAGTACTTC. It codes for CASSLSHLSAKNIQYF.

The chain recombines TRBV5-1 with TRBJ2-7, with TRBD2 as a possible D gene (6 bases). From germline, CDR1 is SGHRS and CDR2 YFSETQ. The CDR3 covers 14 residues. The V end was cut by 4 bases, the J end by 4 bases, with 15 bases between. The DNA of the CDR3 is TGCGCCAGCAGCCTATCCTTTGGAGGGTACGAGCAGTACTTC. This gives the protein CASSLSFGGYEQYF.

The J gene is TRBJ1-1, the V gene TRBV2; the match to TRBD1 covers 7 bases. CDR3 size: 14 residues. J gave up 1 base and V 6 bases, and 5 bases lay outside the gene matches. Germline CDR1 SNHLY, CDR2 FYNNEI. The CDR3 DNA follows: TGTGCCAGCAGGGAGACAGGGACGAACACTGAAGCTTTCTTT. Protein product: CASRETGTNTEAFF. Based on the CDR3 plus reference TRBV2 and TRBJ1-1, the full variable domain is EPEVTQTPSHQVTQMGQEVILRCVPISNHLYFYWYRQILGQKVEFLVSFYNNEISEKSEIFDDQFSVERPDGSNFTLKIRSTKLEDSAMYFCASRETGTNTEAFFGQGTRLTVV.

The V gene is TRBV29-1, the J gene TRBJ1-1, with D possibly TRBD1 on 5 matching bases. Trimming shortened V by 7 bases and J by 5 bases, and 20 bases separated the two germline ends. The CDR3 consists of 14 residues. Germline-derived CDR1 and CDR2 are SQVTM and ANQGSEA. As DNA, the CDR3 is TGCAGCGGGATTGACAGTCACCTCGGGACTGAAGCTTTCTTT. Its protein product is CSGIDSHLGTEAFF. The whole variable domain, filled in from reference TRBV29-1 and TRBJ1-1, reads SAVISQKPSRDICQRGTSLTIQCQVDSQVTMMFWYRQQPGQSLTLIATANQGSEATYESGFVIDKFPISRPNLTFSTLTVSNMSPEDSSIYLCSGIDSHLGTEAFFGQGTRLTVV.

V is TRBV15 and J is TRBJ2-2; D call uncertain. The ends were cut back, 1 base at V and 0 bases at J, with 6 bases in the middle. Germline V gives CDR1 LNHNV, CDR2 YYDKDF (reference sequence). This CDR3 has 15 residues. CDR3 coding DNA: TGTGCCACCAGCAGAGGGGGAACGAACACCGGGGAGCTGTTTTTT. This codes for CATSRGGTNTGELFF.

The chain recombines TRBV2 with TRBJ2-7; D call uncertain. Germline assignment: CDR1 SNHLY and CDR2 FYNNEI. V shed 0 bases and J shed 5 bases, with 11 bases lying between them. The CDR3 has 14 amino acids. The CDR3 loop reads CASSEALFQHEQYF. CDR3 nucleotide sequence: TGTGCCAGCAGTGAAGCGCTTTTCCAACACGAGCAGTACTTC.

Here the CDR3 reads CASSLRVGHGSSYEQYF. CDR3 sequence (DNA): TGCGCCAGCAGCTTGAGAGTGGGGCACGGGAGCTCCTACGAGCAGTACTTC. The J gene is TRBJ2-7, the V gene TRBV5-1; the D gene is possibly TRBD2 (6 bases). Germline V gene sequence: CDR1 SGHRS, CDR2 YFSETQ. Trimming stripped 1 base from V and 0 bases from J, with 17 bases between. CDR3 length: 17 amino acids.

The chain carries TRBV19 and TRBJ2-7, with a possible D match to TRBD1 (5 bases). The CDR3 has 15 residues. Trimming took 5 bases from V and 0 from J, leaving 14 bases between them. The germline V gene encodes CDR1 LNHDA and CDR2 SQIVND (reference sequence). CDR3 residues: CASSARQLSSYEQYF. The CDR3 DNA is TGTGCCAGTAGTGCCCGACAGCTGAGCTCCTACGAGCAGTACTTC.

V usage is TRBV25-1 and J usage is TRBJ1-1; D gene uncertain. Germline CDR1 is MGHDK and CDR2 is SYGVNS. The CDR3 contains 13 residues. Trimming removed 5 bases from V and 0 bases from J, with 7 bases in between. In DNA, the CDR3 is TGTGCCAGCAGTTCCAATTTGAACACTGAAGCTTTCTTT. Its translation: CASSSNLNTEAFF.

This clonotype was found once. In nucleotides, the CDR3 is TGCAGTGCTAGAGTCATGGCTAACTATGGCTACACCTTC. Encoded protein: CSARVMANYGYTF. The chain employs TRBV20-1 and TRBJ1-2; D is unclear. The length of the CDR3 is 13 residues. Germline V gene lookup returns CDR1 DFQATT and CDR2 SNEGSKA (reference sequence). V was shortened by 1 base and J by 0 bases, with 6 bases between the two germline ends.

For the CDR3, the DNA is TGTGCCACCAGTGACGCCGGGACAGGGGGGGATGAGCAGTTCTTC. It codes for CATSDAGTGGDEQFF. This chain joins TRBV24-1 and TRBJ2-1; 11 bases fit TRBD1. CDR1 and CDR2 (germline): KGHDR, SFDVKD. V shed 4 bases, J shed 8 bases, and the junction held 6 bases outside the gene matches. The CDR3 loop spans 15 amino acids.

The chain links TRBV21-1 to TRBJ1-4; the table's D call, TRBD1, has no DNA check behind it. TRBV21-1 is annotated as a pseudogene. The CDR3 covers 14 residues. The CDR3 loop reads CASSPRTGVEKLFF. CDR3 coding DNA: TGTGCCAGCAGCCCCCGGACAGGGGTTGAAAAACTGTTTTTT.

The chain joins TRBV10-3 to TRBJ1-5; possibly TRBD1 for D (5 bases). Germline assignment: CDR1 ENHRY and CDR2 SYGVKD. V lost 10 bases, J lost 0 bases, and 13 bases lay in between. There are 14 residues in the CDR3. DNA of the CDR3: TGTGCCACCCAGGGTTCAAATAGCAATCAGCCCCAGCATTTT. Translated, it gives CATQGSNSNQPQHF.